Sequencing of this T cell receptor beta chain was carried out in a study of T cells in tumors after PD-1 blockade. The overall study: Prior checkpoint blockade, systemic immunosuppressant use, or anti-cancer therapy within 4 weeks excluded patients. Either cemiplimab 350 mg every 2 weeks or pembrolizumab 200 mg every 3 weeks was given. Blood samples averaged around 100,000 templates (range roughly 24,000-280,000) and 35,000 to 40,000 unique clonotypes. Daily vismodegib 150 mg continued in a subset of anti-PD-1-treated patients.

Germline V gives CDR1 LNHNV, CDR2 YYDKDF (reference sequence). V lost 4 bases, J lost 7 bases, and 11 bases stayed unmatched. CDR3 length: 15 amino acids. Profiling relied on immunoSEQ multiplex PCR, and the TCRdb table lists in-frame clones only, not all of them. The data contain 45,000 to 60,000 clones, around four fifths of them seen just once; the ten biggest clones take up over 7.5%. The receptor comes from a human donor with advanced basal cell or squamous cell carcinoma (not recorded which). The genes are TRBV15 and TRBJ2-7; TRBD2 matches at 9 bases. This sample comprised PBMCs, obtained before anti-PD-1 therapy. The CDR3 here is CATSTTSGIAREQYF. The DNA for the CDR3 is TGTGCCACCAGCACGACTAGCGGCATCGCTAGGGAGCAGTACTTC.